This section outlines one TCR beta chain sequence together with its context. Its antigen remains unidentified. The data derive from a study of cytomegalovirus exposure and HLA in healthy donors. For the study at large: A subsequent analysis stated that the 100 to 150 validation repertoires were run on the same platform as the approximately 610 first-cohort repertoires.

Libraries were prepared by immunoSEQ multiplex PCR; TCRdb keeps only in-frame clonotypes and omits some of them. The repertoire holds some 64,000 clones, approximately 96% seen once, with around 1.6% in the top ten. The study's findings and limits: In the 95 to 150 validation repertoires, a later analysis found that first-cohort TCR clusters tended to co-occur. Reportedly, cytomegalovirus status was diagnosed with high sensitivity and specificity. There were a few CMV-associated chains whose specificity for CMV antigens was confirmed in vitro.

Germline V gene sequence: CDR1 MNHEY, CDR2 SMNVEV (reference sequence). The V end was cut by 4 bases, the J end by 4 bases, with 7 bases between. This CDR3 has 13 residues. The sequenced sample consisted of PBMCs. The source is a woman aged 18 to 35 in good health and CMV-seropositive. The chain links TRBV27 to TRBJ1-4; D remains ambiguous. CDR3 in amino acids: CASSYKINEKLFF. The CDR3 region has the DNA TGTGCCAGCAGTTACAAAATTAATGAAAAACTGTTTTTT.